The TCR beta chain under discussion was sequenced for a study of shared clonotypes between healthy human individuals. Study in general: In total, the donors were a couple of women and a few men aged 18 to 49.

Per the germline V gene, CDR1 is SGHVS and CDR2 is FQNEAQ. The CDR3 is 13 amino acids. V was cut by 2 bases and J by 3 bases, with 4 bases left in between. CD45RO-negative, CCR7-positively selected cells formed the naive CD8 fraction, excluding terminally differentiated effector memory CD45RA+ cells. The healthy adult donors were HIV-negative and reported no recent acute infections or vaccinations. Nashville, Tennessee was home to all donors, who were Caucasian adults. Replicate sorted-subset PCRs were loaded with roughly 200 ng DNA, about 31,000 T cell genomes. Assay used: immunoSEQ multiplex PCR; TCRdb lists only in-frame clones, some missing. Here the sample spans roughly 1,800,000 clones, roughly 95% being singletons.

The chain couples TRBV7-8 to TRBJ2-2; D gene unclear. This clonotype was obtained from a man younger than 35 in good health. Specimen: naive CD8+ T cells sorted from blood. CDR3 loop: CASSLTDTGELFF. The CDR3 region has the DNA TGTGCCAGCAGCTTAACGGACACCGGGGAGCTGTTTTTT.